This TCR beta chain was obtained from a study of cytomegalovirus exposure and HLA in healthy donors. For the study at large: Among the approximately 400 genotyped donors, more than 70% were placed in the Caucasian-associated ancestry cluster. The study's findings and limits: What was likely a sequencing artifact was a cluster of highly shared sequence variants.

The PCR ran on 60 Vbeta and 13 Jbeta primers. TCRdb's copy holds only in-frame clones and misses some; the assay was immunoSEQ multiplex PCR. This table has over 85,000 clones, roughly 76% appearing once. The CDR3 consists of 13 residues. Trimming removed 5 bases from V and 6 bases from J, with 14 bases in between. Looked up from germline, CDR1 is SQVTM and CDR2 is ANQGSEA. As to this clone: What it binds is not known.

Sequencing was performed on PBMCs. This chain links TRBV29-1 with TRBJ2-1; tentative D call: TRBD1 (5 bases). The TCR sequence derives from a man aged 35-49 years in good health and CMV-seronegative. The CDR3 spells CSVRRVSANEQFF. CDR3 DNA sequence: TGCAGCGTTCGCAGGGTTTCTGCCAATGAGCAGTTCTTC.